The 11 T cell receptor beta chains below all came from one sample that was sequenced in a study of Graves' ophthalmopathy and Graves' hyperthyroidism. The authors amplified TCR beta CDR3 regions from RNA transcripts. The first-round RT-PCR employed HTBI primers together with the Qiagen OneStep RT-PCR kit. A multiplex PCR was then performed as the second round. TCRdb passed the multiplex PCR reads through MiXCR, listing each CDR3 protein once. The sample holds hundreds of thousands of distinct CDR3 sequences; more than 20% are singletons and the top ten take 2.5% to 3%. The sample consisted of peripheral blood. The receptors were gathered from a woman under 30 with stable Graves' hyperthyroidism.

At least ten counts were recorded for this clonotype. The chain is built from TRBV27 and TRBJ2-2; TRBD2 matches at 9 bases. V lost 8 bases to trimming and J lost 4 bases; unmatched junction nucleotides: 8. The germline gives CDR1 MNHEY, CDR2 SMNVEV (reference sequence). The CDR3 extends over 15 amino acids. Here the CDR3 reads CASGGSGGPTGELFF. CDR3 DNA: TGTGCCAGCGGAGGTAGCGGGGGCCCCACCGGGGAGCTGTTTTTT.

This clonotype occurred many times. The CDR3 reads CASSFTLRREGTGELFF. The CDR3 DNA reads TGTGCCAGCAGTTTCACCCTCAGGAGGGAGGGAACCGGGGAGCTGTTTTTT. The chain combines TRBV28 with TRBJ2-2; 7 bases agree with TRBD2. This CDR3 is built from 17 residues. Germline V gives CDR1 MDHEN, CDR2 SYDVKM. V lost 3 bases, J lost 5 bases, and 12 bases stayed unmatched.

This clonotype was seen many times. The chain links TRBV2 to TRBJ1-1; D is unresolved. The CDR3 loop spans 13 amino acids. The V gene lost 1 base and the J gene lost 4 bases, with 7 bases spanning the gap. The germline V gene encodes CDR1 SNHLY and CDR2 FYNNEI. The CDR3 sequence is CASSEVWGTEAFF. The CDR3 nucleotides read TGTGCCAGCAGTGAAGTGTGGGGCACTGAAGCTTTCTTT.

In its sample, this clonotype was seen a few times. The chain combines TRBV25-1 with TRBJ2-4; a possible D gene is TRBD1 (5 bases). The CDR3 runs to 19 residues. V was shortened by 4 bases and J by 2 bases, with 24 bases between the two germline ends. Germline values: CDR1 MGHDK, CDR2 SYGVNS. In DNA form, the CDR3 reads TGTGCCAGCAGTGTGCCTCGGGCCACAGGTTCCCTTACCAAAAACATTCAGTACTTC. Translating gives CASSVPRATGSLTKNIQYF.

This clonotype appeared many times. The chain couples TRBV4-2 to TRBJ2-7; TRBD2 agrees at 8 bases. Germline V gene sequence: CDR1 LGHNA, CDR2 YNFKEQ. The V gene end was trimmed by 4 bases and the J gene end by 0 bases; junction bases not matched to a gene: 8. The CDR3 is 16 residues long. Here the CDR3 DNA reads TGTGCCAGCAGCCGCCAACTAGCGGTGGGCTCCTACGAGCAGTACTTC. Residues: CASSRQLAVGSYEQYF.

This chain connects TRBV3-1 to TRBJ2-7, with D perhaps being TRBD1 or TRBD2 (6 bases each). CDR3 size: 17 residues. Looked up from germline, CDR1 is LGHDT and CDR2 is YNNKEL (reference sequence). The V and J ends lost 5 bases and 0 bases respectively, with 20 bases between them. The CDR3 is CASSARTGAISSYEQYF. Written as DNA, the CDR3 is TGTGCCAGCAGCGCCCGGACGGGGGCTATCAGCTCCTACGAGCAGTACTTC.

This clonotype came up many times. V gene TRBV20-1 combines with J gene TRBJ2-5; 11 bases map to TRBD2. V lost 6 bases to trimming and J lost 2 bases; unmatched junction nucleotides: 5. This CDR3 has 14 residues. The germline gives CDR1 DFQATT, CDR2 SNEGSKA (reference sequence). The CDR3 sequence is CSAIAGGGQETQYF. The CDR3 DNA is TGCAGTGCCATAGCGGGAGGGGGGCAAGAGACCCAGTACTTC.

Notes on this clonotype: This may arise from a read error, as a much more abundant clone is one base away. The chain uses TRBV7-2 and TRBJ2-1, with D possibly TRBD1 on 5 matching bases. The V gene's germline CDR1 is SGHTA and CDR2 FQGNSA. The CDR3 runs to 14 residues. CDR3 region: CASSLTTAYNEKFF. The CDR3 region has the DNA TGTGCCAGCAGCTTAACGACAGCCTACAATGAGAAGTTCTTC. The full variable domain, with the rest looked up from reference TRBV7-2 and TRBJ2-1, is GAGVSQSPSNKVTEKGKDVELRCDPISGHTALYWYRQSLGQGLEFLIYFQGNSAPDKSGLPSDRFSAERTGGSVSTLTIQRTQQEDSAVYLCASSLTTAYNEKFFGPGTRLTVL.

This clonotype has just a few counts. The V and J genes are TRBV28 and TRBJ1-2; D call uncertain. The ends were cut back, 5 bases at V and 8 bases at J, with 18 bases in the middle. The CDR3 contains 14 residues. Germline V gene sequence: CDR1 MDHEN, CDR2 SYDVKM. The CDR3 nucleotides are TGTGCCAGCAGTCCCGCCGTGGAGGGTGGAGGCTACACCTTC. It specifies CASSPAVEGGGYTF.

This clonotype was observed at least ten times. The chain recombines TRBV4-3 with TRBJ2-5; 7 bases are shared with TRBD1. In germline, CDR1 is LGHNA, CDR2 YSLEER. The CDR3 is made up of 16 amino acids. Trimming took 4 bases from V and 1 from J; bases not matched to a gene: 9. CDR3 DNA sequence: TGCGCCAGCAGCCGTAACAACAGGGGCCTCCAAGAGACCCAGTACTTC. Protein: CASSRNNRGLQETQYF.

The chain links TRBV11-1 to TRBJ2-6, with 8 bases lining up with TRBD1. Per germline, CDR1 SGHAT and CDR2 FQDESV (reference sequence). J was trimmed by 0 bases and V by 5 bases; bases with no gene match: 12. The CDR3 has 19 residues. The CDR3 nucleotides are TGTGCCAGCAGCGACACTAGGGGACAGGACCACTCTGGGGCCAACGTCCTGACTTTC. Translated: CASSDTRGQDHSGANVLTF.